This entry features one T cell receptor (beta chain) sequence. The sample holds many counts of this clonotype. This receptor's antigen is unknown. No much larger clone is present one base from it, and per-base qualities are unavailable. The library was produced with multiplex PCR. TCRdb shows the sequencer as Illumina HiSeq 4000. To build TCR beta libraries, CDR3 regions were amplified by Arm-PCR using iRepertoire HTBI primers. Before sequencing, the PCR products went through gel purification. Per the source publication's procedure: Gene usage analysis of CDR3 amino acid clonotypes relied on the roughly 60 TRBV and over 13 TRBJ segments identified across samples. COPE and FqMerger were used to merge the filtered high-quality paired reads into contigs. BLAST was used to align contigs to IMGT TRBV, TRBD and TRBJ reference genes, with CDR3 defined following IMGT. Any clonotype with a frequency above 0.1% was classified as a highly expanded clone. Shannon entropy was used to measure repertoire diversity, and the Gini coefficient was used to measure V-J evenness. A clonotype found in more than one individual was treated as public. TCRdb took the public reads, trimmed them with fastp at Q25, ran MiXCR for clone calling and kept in-frame beta chains. Rows matching on CDR3 protein sequence are summarized as one entry with the most common DNA and genes. The V and J calls were determined by TCRdb, not by the authors. The sample records roughly 400,000 distinct CDR3 sequences, about a sixth of which are singletons. The top ten clonotypes cover around a quarter of the sample.

Reading the label with the study, this specimen's time point is: newly diagnosed GD, antithyroid drugs for less than 3 months. For both TCR sequencing and RNA sequencing, RNA was extracted from PBMCs in TRIzol. Graves' disease was diagnosed according to American Thyroid Association guidelines. The patients came from an endocrinology department in Xi'an, China. Each patient gave approximately 9 milliliters of peripheral blood, collected in an EDTA anticoagulant tube. Ficoll Paque Plus density gradient separation was used to isolate PBMCs, and no further T cell sorting was done. An Agilent 2100 Bioanalyzer and agarose gel were used to check RNA quality, and a NanoDrop 2000 was used to measure RNA concentration. The sample originates from a study of regulatory T cells in long-lasting Graves disease (dated by TCRdb to the early 2020s). As for the study more broadly: Antithyroid drugs had been taken for less than 3 months by newly diagnosed Graves' disease patients. Persistent Graves' disease patients were compared with newly diagnosed Graves' disease patients by peripheral blood TCR sequencing and RNA sequencing. The study took place in China and was registered as a clinical trial. A total of around 35 samples underwent TCR sequencing, from some 13 patients with persistent Graves' disease and roughly 20 patients with newly diagnosed Graves' disease.

Overall study outcomes, separate from this receptor: Compared with newly diagnosed patients, persistent Graves' disease patients had lower TCR Shannon entropy and fewer highly expanded clones, which suggests clonal expansion. As a limitation, the authors acknowledged that the small sample size may reduce accuracy. Only the TCR beta chain was sequenced and analyzed. More public clonotypes were shared among persistent patients (more than 2,500) than among newly diagnosed patients (966). The study examined only peripheral blood because the primary lesion, thyroid tissue, could not be accessed.

The data were also submitted as part of a second study, on T cells in Graves' hyperthyroidism and ophthalmopathy. As that second study puts it: Graves' hyperthyroidism was defined as stable when no progression to ophthalmopathy occurred over 18 months of follow-up. Hyperthyroidism patients were newly diagnosed, with disease duration under 2 months, and aged 18 to 65 years. Any patient with an uncontrolled infection, another autoimmune disease, pregnancy or lactation was excluded. Clinical symptoms, serum thyroxine and TRAb, thyroid ultrasound, and orbital computed tomography formed the basis for the diagnoses. The TCR CDR3 was subjected to a first round of RT-PCR using the HTBI primer set and the Qiagen OneStep RT-PCR kit. Most expanded thyroid clonotypes (frequency above 0.001) were also found in blood, which suggests that blood repertoires may mirror thyroid immune responses. A 13 V-J signature model separated ophthalmopathy from stable hyperthyroidism, with about 90% sensitivity and roughly 81% specificity in cross-validation and 80%/75% in testing. In validation, progression to ophthalmopathy was predicted by the model with 70.59% sensitivity and roughly 72% specificity, a median of approximately 6.5 months before onset. TCR V-J signatures able to tell the groups apart were searched for in a discovery cohort of 90 to 100 patients, of whom around 42 had Graves' ophthalmopathy and about 60 had stable Graves' hyperthyroidism. Prospective prediction of ophthalmopathy was tested in an independent validation cohort consisting of 18 hyperthyroidism patients and some 17 patients who later progressed to ophthalmopathy. For training and testing, the 95 to 100 patients in the discovery cohort were randomly divided in a 7:3 ratio. In roughly six Graves' hyperthyroidism patients, the study also compared T-cell repertoires from thyroid tissue with T-cell repertoires from blood. Following sampling, methimazole starting at 30 mg daily was given to hyperthyroidism patients, and high-dose intravenous methylprednisolone was given to ophthalmopathy patients. A second multiplex PCR round built the libraries, followed by size selection and purification. Paired-end sequencing of the libraries was performed with 100 bp reads on an Illumina HiSeq2000. SOAPnuke was used to process the raw data, throwing out any read that contained adapters or uncalled bases, had a mean Phred below 15, or lacked an exact constant-primer or identifier match. COPE v1.2.5 was used to merge high-quality paired reads, and clonotypes were defined as unique nucleotide sequences. MiTCR v1.1 was used to align clonotypes to the IMGT TRBV, TRBD and TRBJ reference segments. The analysis included only V-J combinations with a frequency above 0.0001, which together covered around 99% of the repertoires. A TCS score was defined as the ratio of F50 (clonal expansion) to E x V (chaos), with BLOSUM62-based TCRdist applied between CDR3 peptides within each V-J. Welch's t-statistics and random forest reduced just over 500 V-J features to roughly 13, which were used in a naive Bayes classifier (R e1071). No statistical method was used to set the sample size in advance, and investigators knew the group allocation. According to the paper, TCR Vbeta CDR3 sequencing was carried out on some 140 peripheral blood samples, which came from more than 40 ophthalmopathy, approximately 78 hyperthyroidism and roughly 17 progressor patients.

This specimen consisted of peripheral blood mononuclear cells (PBMCs), obtained at new diagnosis, from a patient treated with antithyroid drugs. The clonotype was recovered from a woman aged 18-29 years with Graves disease. Donor details come from another sample of the same person, matched by shared clones.

Here the CDR3 is given as CASSLVRGLDTEAFF. The DNA sequence is TGCGCCAGCAGCTTGGTTCGGGGGCTTGACACTGAAGCTTTCTTT. The chain is encoded by TRBV5-1 joined to TRBJ1-1, and perhaps TRBD1 as D gene, on 6 matching bases. Reading from cysteine to phenylalanine, the CDR3 counts 15 amino acids. The entry retains the CDR3 DNA only, 45 bases that are in frame from base 1. The junction shows trimming of 0 bases on V and 3 bases on J, plus 12 bases between the germline ends. Via the germline V gene, CDR1 is SGHRS and CDR2 YFSETQ.